This T cell receptor (beta chain) originates from a study of B cell selection in AIRE deficiency (dated by TCRdb to 2018 to 2020). As for the study more broadly: TCRbeta repertoires of sorted blood CD4+ conventional T cells and regulatory T cells were compared between AIRE-deficient patients and healthy controls. The TCR-sequenced cohort comprised about five AIRE-deficient APECED patients and about five healthy control donors. Study-level results and caveats: Shorter CDR3s were found in shared Treg sequences, reflecting a bias toward rearrangements containing few non-templated nucleotide insertions. Among around 3,800 shared Treg TCRbeta sequences, 30% to 35% were shared exclusively among healthy donors and around 10% exclusively among patients, which suggests that Treg selection is less efficient in the absence of AIRE. Sequencing covered only TCRbeta chains, and around 40% of shared healthy-donor Treg sequences were also present in healthy Tconv, possibly due to differing TCRalpha chains. TCRBV gene usage, CDR3 length and TCR diversity in Tconv and Treg cells from AIRE-deficient patients were found to be similar to those in cells from healthy donors. Around 30% of the Treg TCRbeta sequences shared among healthy donors turned up in patient Tconv cells, suggesting that Treg-biased clones are diverted into the Tconv compartment.

For sorting, conventional CD4 T cells were defined as CD4+CD127+ cells. APECED syndrome was present in the AIRE-deficient patients. A FACSAria flow cytometer was used to sort the Tconv and Treg cells intended for TCRbeta sequencing. Sorted cells were collected into 5-ml round-bottom polystyrene tubes, and dry cell pellets were frozen at -80°C before sequencing. A note on this clone: There is no known antigen for this receptor. Per-nucleotide qualities are absent, and no much larger clonotype sits a single base away.

Clipping removes 0 bases from V and 7 bases from J, with 1 as the unmatched junction base count. Via the germline V gene, CDR1 is SGHRS and CDR2 YFSETQ. Taken from cysteine to phenylalanine, the CDR3 has 13 residues. Only CDR3 DNA remains: 39 bases, in frame from the first base. The immunoSEQ platform was used to sequence the TCRbeta chain. The published analysis was carried out like this. When conventional T cell repertoires were pooled, patients gave about 11x10^4 distinct in-frame TCRbeta sequences, while healthy donors gave 130,000 to 150,000. Treg TCRbeta sequences found in two or more individuals were classed as public, and these public Treg TCRbeta sequences were then looked for in Tconv repertoires. To test for differences between groups, Mann-Whitney U tests with Bonferroni-Dunn correction were run in GraphPad Prism 7.03. TCRdb provides this immuneACCESS table in a form limited to in-frame rearrangements. Some clones are lacking; in checked studies, under half of them reflect an unresolved V gene, and why the rest are absent is not known. Clone size and the V and J calls come from that table; the DNA yielded D and trimming. For this sample the table gives fewer than 30,000 clones, of which just under 97% were detected only once. The ten largest clones add up to roughly 0.2% of the sample.

Sequenced sample: conventional CD4+ T cells sorted from PBMCs. The receptor comes from a human donor with AIRE deficiency. In this chain, TRBV5-1 is recombined with TRBJ2-1, and TRBD2 aligns with 7 junction nucleotides. This receptor has the CDR3 CASSLGTRNEQFF. The nucleotide sequence reads as follows: TGCGCCAGCAGCTTGGGGACTAGGAATGAGCAGTTCTTC.